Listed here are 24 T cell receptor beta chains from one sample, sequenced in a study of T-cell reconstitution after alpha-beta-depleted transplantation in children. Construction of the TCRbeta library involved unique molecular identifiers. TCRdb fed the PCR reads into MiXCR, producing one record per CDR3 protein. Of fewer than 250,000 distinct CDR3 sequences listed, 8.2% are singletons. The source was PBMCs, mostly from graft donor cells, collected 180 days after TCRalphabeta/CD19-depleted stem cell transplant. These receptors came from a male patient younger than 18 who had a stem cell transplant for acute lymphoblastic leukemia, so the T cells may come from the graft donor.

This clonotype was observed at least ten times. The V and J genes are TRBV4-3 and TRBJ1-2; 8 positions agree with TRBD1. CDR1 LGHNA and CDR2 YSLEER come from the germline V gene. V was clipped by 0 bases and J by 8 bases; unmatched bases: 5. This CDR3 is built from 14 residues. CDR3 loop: CASSQDRGQRGYTF. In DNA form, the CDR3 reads TGCGCCAGCAGCCAAGACAGGGGGCAAAGAGGCTACACCTTC.

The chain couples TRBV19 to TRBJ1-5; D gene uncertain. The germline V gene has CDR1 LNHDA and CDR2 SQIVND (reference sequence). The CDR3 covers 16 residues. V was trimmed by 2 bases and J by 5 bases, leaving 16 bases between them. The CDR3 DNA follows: TGTGCCAGTAGTATATCCCAACTAGCGACTTATCAGCCCCAGCATTTT. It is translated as CASSISQLATYQPQHF.

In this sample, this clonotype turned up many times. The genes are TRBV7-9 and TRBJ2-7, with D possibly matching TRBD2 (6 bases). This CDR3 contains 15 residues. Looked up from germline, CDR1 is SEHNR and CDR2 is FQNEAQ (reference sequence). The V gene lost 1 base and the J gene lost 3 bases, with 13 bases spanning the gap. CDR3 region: CASSLGGGVGYEQYF. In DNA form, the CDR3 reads TGTGCCAGCAGCTTAGGTGGAGGGGTGGGCTACGAGCAGTACTTC.

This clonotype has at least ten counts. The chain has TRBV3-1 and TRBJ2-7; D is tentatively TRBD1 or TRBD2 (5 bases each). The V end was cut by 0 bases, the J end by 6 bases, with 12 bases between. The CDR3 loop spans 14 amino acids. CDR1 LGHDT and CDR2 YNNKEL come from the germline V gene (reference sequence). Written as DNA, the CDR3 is TGTGCCAGCAGCCAAGATTCCGGGGCGGGCGAGCAGTACTTC. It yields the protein CASSQDSGAGEQYF.

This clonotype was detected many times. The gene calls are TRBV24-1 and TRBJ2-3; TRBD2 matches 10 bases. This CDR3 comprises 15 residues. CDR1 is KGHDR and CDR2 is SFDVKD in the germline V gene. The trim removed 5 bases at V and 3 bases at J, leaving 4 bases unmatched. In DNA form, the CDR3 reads TGTGCCACCAGTGGGGCTAGCGGGGGAACAGATACGCAGTATTTT. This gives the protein CATSGASGGTDTQYF.

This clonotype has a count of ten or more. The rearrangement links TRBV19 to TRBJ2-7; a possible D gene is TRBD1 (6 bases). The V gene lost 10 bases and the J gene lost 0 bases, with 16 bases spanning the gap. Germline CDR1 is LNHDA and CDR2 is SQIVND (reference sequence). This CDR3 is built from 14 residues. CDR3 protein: CATRDTGSSYEQYF. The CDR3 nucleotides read TGTGCCACCCGGGACACAGGGAGCTCCTACGAGCAGTACTTC.

The CDR3 DNA is TGTGCCAGCAGTTTGGGCTTTGGACCGGGCAGGGACAAAAACATTCAGTACTTC. Residues: CASSLGFGPGRDKNIQYF. The gene calls are TRBV28 and TRBJ2-4; TRBD1 might be the D (5 bases). Germline CDR1 is MDHEN and CDR2 is SYDVKM. This CDR3 has 18 residues. V lost 3 bases and J lost 3, with 21 bases in between.

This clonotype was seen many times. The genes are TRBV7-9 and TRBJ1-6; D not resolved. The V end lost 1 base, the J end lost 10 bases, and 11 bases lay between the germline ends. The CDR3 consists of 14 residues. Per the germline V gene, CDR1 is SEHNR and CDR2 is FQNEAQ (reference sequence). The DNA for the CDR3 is TGTGCCAGCAGCTTAGGGACCCCCGAATCACCCCTCCACTTT. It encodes CASSLGTPESPLHF.

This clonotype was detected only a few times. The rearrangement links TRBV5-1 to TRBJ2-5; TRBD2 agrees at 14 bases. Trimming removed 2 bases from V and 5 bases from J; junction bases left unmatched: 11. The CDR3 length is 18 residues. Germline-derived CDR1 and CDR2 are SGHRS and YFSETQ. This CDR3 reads CASSFTSGTSGGKETQYF. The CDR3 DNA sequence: TGCGCCAGCAGCTTCACCTCCGGGACTAGCGGGGGAAAGGAGACCCAGTACTTC.

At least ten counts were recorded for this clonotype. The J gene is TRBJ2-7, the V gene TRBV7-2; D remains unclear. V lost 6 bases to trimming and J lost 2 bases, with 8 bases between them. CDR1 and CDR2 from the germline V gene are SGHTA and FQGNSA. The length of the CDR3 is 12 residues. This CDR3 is CASSLWAYEQYF. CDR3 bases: TGTGCCAGCAGTTTATGGGCCTACGAGCAGTACTTC.

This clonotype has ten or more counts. In nucleotides, the CDR3 is TGTGCCAGCAGTTACTCCCTGGGACTAGGGATCACCGGGGAGCTGTTTTTT. Protein sequence: CASSYSLGLGITGELFF. The V and J genes are TRBV6-5 and TRBJ2-2, with 8 bases that match TRBD2. Germline values: CDR1 MNHEY, CDR2 SVGAGI. The CDR3 totals 17 residues. With V trimmed by 0 bases and J by 4 bases, 7 bases remained unmatched.

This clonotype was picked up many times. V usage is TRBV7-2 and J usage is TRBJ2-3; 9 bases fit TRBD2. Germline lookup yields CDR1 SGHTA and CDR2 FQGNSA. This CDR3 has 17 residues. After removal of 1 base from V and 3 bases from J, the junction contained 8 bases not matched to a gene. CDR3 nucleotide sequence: TGTGCCAGCAGCTTAGGACCTCCGGGACTAGCTACAGATACGCAGTATTTT. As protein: CASSLGPPGLATDTQYF.

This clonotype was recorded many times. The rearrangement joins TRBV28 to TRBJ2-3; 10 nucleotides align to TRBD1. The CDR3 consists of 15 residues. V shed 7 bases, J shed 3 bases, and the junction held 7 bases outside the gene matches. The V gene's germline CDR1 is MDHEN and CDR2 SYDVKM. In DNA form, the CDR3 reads TGTGCCAGCACTCATGGACAGGGGGGTACAGATACGCAGTATTTT. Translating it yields CASTHGQGGTDTQYF.

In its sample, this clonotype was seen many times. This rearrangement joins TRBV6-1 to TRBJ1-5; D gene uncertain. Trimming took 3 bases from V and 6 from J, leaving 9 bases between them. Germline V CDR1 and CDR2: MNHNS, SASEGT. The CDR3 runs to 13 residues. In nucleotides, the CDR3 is TGTGCCAGCAGTGAGACAAAATCTCAGCCCCAGCATTTT. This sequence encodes CASSETKSQPQHF.

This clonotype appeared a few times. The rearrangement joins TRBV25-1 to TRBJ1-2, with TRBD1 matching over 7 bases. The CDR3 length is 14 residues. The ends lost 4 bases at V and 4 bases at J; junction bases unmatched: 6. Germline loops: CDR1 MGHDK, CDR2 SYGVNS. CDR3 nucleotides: TGTGCCAGCAGTGCACCGGGACAGCTCTATGGCTACACCTTC. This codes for CASSAPGQLYGYTF.

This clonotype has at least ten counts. In DNA, the CDR3 is TGTGCCAGCAGCTCCGAGGGTGTAACTAGCGCCCAAATAACGGGGCAGTTCTTC. Amino acids: CASSSEGVTSAQITGQFF. This chain connects TRBV7-6 to TRBJ2-1, with 7 positions matching TRBD2. The CDR3 length is 18 residues. The germline gives CDR1 SGHVS, CDR2 FNYEAQ. The V segment lost 4 bases and the J segment 12 bases; nucleotides outside the gene matches: 24.

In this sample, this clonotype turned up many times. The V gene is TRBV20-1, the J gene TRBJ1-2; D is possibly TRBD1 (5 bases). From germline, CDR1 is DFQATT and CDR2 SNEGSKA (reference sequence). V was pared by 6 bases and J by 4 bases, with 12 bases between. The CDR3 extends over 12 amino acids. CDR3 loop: CSATTGPYGYTF. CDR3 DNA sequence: TGCAGTGCCACTACAGGCCCCTATGGCTACACCTTC.

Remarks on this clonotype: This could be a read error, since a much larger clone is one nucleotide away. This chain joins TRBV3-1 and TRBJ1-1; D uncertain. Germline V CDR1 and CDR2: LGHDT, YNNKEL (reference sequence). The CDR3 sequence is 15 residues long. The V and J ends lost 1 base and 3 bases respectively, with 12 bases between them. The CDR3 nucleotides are TGTGCCAGCAGCCAAGTACGAGGTACGCACACTGAAGCTTTCTTT. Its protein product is CASSQVRGTHTEAFF.

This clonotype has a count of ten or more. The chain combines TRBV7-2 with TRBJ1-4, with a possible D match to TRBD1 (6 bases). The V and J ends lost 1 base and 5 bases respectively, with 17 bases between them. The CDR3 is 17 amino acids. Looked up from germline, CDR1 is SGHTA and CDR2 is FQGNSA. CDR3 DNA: TGTGCCAGCAGCTTAGGATACGGGGGGGGCGGCAATGAAAAACTGTTTTTT. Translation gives CASSLGYGGGGNEKLFF.

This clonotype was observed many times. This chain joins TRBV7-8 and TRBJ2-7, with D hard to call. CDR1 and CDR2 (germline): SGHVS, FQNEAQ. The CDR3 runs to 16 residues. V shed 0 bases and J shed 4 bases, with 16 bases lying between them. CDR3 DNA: TGTGCCAGCAGCTTAGCCCTTGGGTACTTAGGGTACGAGCAGTACTTC. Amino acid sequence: CASSLALGYLGYEQYF. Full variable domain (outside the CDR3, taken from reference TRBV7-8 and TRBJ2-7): GAGVSQSPRYKVAKRGQDVALRCDPISGHVSLFWYQQALGQGPEFLTYFQNEAQLDKSGLPSDRFFAERPEGSVSTLKIQRTQQEDSAVYLCASSLALGYLGYEQYFGPGTRLTVT.

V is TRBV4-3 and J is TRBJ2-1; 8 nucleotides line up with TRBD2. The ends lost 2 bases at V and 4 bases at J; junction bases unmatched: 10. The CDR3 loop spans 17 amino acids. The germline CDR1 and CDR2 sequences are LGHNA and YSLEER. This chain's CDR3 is CASSQFPRGGRYNEQFF. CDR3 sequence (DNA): TGCGCCAGCAGCCAATTTCCACGGGGGGGCAGGTACAATGAGCAGTTCTTC.

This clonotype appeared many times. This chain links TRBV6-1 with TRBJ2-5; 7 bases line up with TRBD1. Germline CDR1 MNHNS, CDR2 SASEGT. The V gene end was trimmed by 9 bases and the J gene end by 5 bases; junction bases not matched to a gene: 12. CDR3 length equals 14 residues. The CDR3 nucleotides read TGTGCCAGGACCGGACAGGCTCAGAGGGAGACCCAGTACTTC. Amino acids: CARTGQAQRETQYF.

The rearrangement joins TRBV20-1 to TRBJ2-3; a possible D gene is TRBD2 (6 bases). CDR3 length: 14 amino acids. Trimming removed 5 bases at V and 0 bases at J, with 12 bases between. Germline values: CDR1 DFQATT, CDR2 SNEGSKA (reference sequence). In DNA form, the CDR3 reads TGCAGTGCTGGCATGGAGGGTAGCACAGATACGCAGTATTTT. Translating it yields CSAGMEGSTDTQYF.

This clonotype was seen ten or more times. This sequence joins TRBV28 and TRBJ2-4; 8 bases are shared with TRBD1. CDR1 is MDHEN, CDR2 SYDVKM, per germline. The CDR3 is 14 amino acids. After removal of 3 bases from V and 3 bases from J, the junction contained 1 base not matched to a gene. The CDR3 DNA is TGTGCCAGCAGTTTGGACAGGGTCAAAAACATTCAGTACTTC. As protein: CASSLDRVKNIQYF.